This paragraph covers one T cell receptor beta chain sequence. The entry originates in a study of Ad26.COV2.S vaccination and SARS-CoV-2 variants. The overall study: Ad26.COV2.S shots went into the muscle once or twice, 56 days apart.

With 1 base removed from V and 10 bases from J, the gap between germline ends came to 14 bases. In germline, CDR1 is MDHEN, CDR2 SYDVKM. The CDR3 has 15 residues. Measured with immunoSEQ multiplex PCR; TCRdb has only the in-frame clones, and not every one. The data show 500,000 or so clones, with around nine tenths seen just once and more than 10% held by the top ten. Described treatment: over 15 received Ad26.COV2.S at low or high dose, single or two shots; about 5 received placebo; per-sample allocation not given. Collection of the samples took place on day 63 after the first injection of vaccine or placebo.

The source was peripheral blood, collected in a trial of Ad26.COV2.S vaccine versus placebo. This receptor was obtained from a person between 18 and 65 years old who received the Ad26.COV2.S COVID-19 vaccine or a placebo. The rearrangement joins TRBV28 to TRBJ1-6; tentative D call: TRBD1 (6 bases). CDR3 DNA: TGTGCCAGCAGTTTATTAGGGGGGATAGGGTCACCCCTCCACTTT. It translates to CASSLLGGIGSPLHF.